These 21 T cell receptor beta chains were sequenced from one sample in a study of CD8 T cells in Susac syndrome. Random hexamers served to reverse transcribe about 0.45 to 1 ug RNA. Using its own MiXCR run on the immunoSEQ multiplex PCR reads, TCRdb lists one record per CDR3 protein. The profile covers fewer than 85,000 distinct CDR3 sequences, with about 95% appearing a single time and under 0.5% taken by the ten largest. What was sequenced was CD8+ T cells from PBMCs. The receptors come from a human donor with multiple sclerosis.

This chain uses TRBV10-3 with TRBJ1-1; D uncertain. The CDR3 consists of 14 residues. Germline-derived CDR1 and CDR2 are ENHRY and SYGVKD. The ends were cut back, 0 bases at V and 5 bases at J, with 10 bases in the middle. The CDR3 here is CAISESGTVTEAFF. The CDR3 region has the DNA TGTGCCATCAGTGAGTCGGGTACAGTGACTGAAGCTTTCTTT.

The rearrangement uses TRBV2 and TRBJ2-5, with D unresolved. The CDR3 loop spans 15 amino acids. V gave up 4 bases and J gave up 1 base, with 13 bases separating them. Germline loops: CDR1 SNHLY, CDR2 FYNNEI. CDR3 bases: TGTGCCAGCAGTGTTTCGATGAAAACCCAAGAGACCCAGTACTTC. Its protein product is CASSVSMKTQETQYF.

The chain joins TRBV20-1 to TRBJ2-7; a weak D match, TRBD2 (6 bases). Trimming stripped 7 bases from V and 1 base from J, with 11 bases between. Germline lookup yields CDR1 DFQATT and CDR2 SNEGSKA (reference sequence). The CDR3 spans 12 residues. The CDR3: CSGGVRSYEQYF. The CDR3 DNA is TGCAGTGGGGGGGTCCGTTCCTACGAGCAGTACTTC.

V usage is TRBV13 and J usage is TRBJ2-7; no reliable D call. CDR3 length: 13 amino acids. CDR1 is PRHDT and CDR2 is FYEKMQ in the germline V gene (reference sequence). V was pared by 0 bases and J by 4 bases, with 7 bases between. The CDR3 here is CASSLGEIYEQYF. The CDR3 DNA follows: TGTGCCAGCAGCTTAGGGGAGATTTACGAGCAGTACTTC.

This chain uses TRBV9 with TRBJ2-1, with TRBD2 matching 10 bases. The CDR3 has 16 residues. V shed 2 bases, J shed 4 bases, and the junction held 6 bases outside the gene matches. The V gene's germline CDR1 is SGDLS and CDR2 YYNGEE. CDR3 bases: TGTGCCAGCAGCGTCAGCGGGAGGGCCTTATACAATGAGCAGTTCTTC. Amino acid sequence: CASSVSGRALYNEQFF.

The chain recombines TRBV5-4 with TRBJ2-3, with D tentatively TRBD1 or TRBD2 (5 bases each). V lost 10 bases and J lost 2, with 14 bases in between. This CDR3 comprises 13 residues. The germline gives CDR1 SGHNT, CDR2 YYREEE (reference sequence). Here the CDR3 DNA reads TGTGCCGTTTTGGGGGTTTCCACAGATACGCAGTATTTT. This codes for CAVLGVSTDTQYF.

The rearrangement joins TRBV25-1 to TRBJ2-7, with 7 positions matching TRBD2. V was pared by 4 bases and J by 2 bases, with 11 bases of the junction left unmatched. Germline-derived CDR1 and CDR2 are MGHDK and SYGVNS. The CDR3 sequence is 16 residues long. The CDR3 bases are TGTGCCAGCAGTGGTTCGTGGGGGGGAGAAACCTACGAGCAGTACTTC. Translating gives CASSGSWGGETYEQYF.

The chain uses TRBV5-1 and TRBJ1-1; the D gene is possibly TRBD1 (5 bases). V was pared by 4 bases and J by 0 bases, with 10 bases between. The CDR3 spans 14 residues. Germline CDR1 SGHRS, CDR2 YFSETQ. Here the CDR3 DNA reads TGCGCCAGCAGCCCGGCGGGGGTGAACACTGAAGCTTTCTTT. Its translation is CASSPAGVNTEAFF.

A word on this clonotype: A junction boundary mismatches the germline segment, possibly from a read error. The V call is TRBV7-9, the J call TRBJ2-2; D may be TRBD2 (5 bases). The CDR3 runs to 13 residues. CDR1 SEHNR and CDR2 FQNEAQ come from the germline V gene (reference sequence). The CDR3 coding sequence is TGTGCCAGCAGTTTAGGAGGCACCGGGGAGCTGTTTTTT. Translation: CASSLGGTGELFF.

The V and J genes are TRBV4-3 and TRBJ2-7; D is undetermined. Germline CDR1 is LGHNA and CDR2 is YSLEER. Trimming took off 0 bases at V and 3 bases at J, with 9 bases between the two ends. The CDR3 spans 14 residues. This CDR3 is CASSQDQGYYEQYF. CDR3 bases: TGCGCCAGCAGCCAAGATCAAGGCTACTACGAGCAGTACTTC.

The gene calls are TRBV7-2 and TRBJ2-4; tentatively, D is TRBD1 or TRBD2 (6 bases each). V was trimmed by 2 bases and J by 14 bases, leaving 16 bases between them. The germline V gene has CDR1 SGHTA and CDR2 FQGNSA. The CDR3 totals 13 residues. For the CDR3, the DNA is TGTGCCAGCAGCTTACGTGGGGCAGGGGAGGAGTACTTC. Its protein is CASSLRGAGEEYF. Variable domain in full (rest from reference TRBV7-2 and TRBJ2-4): GAGVSQSPSNKVTEKGKDVELRCDPISGHTALYWYRQSLGQGLEFLIYFQGNSAPDKSGLPSDRFSAERTGGSVSTLTIQRTQQEDSAVYLCASSLRGAGEEYFGAGTRLSVL.

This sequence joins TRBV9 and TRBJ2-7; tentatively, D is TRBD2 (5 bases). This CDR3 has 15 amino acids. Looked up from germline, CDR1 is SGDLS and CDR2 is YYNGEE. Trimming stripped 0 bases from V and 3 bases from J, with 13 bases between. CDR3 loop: CASSVEGGLSYEQYF. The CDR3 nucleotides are TGTGCCAGCAGCGTAGAAGGCGGGCTAAGCTACGAGCAGTACTTC.

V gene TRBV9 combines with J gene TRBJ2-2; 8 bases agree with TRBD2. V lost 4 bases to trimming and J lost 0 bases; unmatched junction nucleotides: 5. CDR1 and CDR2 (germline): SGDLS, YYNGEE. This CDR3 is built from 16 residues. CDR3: CASSSRTSSNTGELFF. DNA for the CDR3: TGTGCCAGCAGCTCAAGGACTAGCTCGAACACCGGGGAGCTGTTTTTT.

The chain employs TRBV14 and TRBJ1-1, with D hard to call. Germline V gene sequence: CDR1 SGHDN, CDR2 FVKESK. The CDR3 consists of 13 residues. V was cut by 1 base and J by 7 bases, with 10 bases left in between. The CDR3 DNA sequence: TGTGCCAGCAGCCAAGTTTATCACCTTGAAGCTTTCTTT. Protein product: CASSQVYHLEAFF.

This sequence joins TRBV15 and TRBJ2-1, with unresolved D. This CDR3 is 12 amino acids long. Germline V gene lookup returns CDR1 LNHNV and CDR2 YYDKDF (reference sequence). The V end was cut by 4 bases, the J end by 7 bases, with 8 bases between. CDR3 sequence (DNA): TGTGCCACCAGCATCGAGATAAATGAGCAGTTCTTC. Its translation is CATSIEINEQFF.

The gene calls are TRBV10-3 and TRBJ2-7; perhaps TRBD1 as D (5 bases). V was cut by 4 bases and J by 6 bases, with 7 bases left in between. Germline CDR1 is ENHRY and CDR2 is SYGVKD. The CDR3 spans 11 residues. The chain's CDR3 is CAISADSEQYF. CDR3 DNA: TGTGCCATCAGTGCCGACAGCGAGCAGTACTTC.

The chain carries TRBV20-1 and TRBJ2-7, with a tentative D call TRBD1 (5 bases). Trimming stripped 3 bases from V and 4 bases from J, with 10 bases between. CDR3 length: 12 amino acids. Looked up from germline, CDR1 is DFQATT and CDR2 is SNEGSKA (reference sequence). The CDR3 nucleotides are TGCAGTGCTAGCAGGGCCGAGTACGAGCAGTACTTC. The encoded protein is CSASRAEYEQYF.

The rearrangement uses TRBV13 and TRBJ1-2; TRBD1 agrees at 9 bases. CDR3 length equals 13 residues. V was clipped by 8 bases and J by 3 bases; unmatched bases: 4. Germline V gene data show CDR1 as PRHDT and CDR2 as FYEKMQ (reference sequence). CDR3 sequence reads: CASQWTGDYGYTF. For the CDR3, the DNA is TGTGCCAGCCAGTGGACAGGGGACTATGGCTACACCTTC.

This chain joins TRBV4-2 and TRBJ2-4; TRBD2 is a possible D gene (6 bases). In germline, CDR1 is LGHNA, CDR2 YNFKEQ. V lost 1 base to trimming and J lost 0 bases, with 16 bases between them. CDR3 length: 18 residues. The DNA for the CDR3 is TGTGCCAGCAGCCAAGGGGGGGACTTTAGGGTAGCCAAAAACATTCAGTACTTC. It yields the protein CASSQGGDFRVAKNIQYF.

The CDR3 nucleotides read TGTGCCAGCAGTGGGCGATACGACAGGGGGAACACCGGGGAGCTGTTTTTT. Translation gives CASSGRYDRGNTGELFF. The chain uses TRBV25-1 and TRBJ2-2, with 8 bases matching TRBD1. CDR1 and CDR2 (germline): MGHDK, SYGVNS. V lost 4 bases to trimming and J lost 1 base; unmatched junction nucleotides: 8. CDR3 length: 17 residues.

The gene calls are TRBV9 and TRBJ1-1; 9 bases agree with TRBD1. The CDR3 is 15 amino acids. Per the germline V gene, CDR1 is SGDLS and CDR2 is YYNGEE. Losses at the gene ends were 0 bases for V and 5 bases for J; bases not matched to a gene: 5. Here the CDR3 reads CASSVGTGGWTEAFF. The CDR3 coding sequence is TGTGCCAGCAGCGTAGGAACAGGGGGCTGGACTGAAGCTTTCTTT.